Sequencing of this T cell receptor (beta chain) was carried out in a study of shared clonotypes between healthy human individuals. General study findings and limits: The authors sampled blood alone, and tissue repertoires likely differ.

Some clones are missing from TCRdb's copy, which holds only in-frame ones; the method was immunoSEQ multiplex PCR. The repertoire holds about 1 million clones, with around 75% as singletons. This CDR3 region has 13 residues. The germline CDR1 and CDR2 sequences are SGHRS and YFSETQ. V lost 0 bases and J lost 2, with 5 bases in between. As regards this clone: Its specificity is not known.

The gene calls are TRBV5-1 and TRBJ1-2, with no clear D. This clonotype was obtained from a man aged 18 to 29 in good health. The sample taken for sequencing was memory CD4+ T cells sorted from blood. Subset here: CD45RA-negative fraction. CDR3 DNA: TGCGCCAGCAGCTTGGCCTCAAACTATGGCTACACCTTC. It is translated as CASSLASNYGYTF.